These 21 T cell receptor beta chains share one sample of origin, sequenced in a study of blood T cells in healthy people across ages. Next came a second PCR, run for about 6 to 12 cycles, which used a sample-barcoded 5' primer along with a J-beta primer mix. TCRdb called the 5' RACE reads again in MiXCR, with one record for every CDR3 protein. The data contain around 990,000 distinct CDR3 sequences, less than 45% of them singletons. The material sequenced was blood. The source is a man aged 18 to 30 in good health.

CDR3 protein: CASLNSRGDQPQHF. For the CDR3, the DNA is TGTGCCAGCCTAAACTCTAGGGGGGACCAGCCCCAGCATTTT. The chain carries TRBV6-6 and TRBJ1-5; maybe TRBD1 (6 bases). Trimming removed 8 bases at V and 7 bases at J, with 18 bases between. CDR1 and CDR2 from the germline V gene are MNHNY and SVGAGI (reference sequence). This CDR3 is 14 amino acids long.

This clonotype has a handful of counts. This chain links TRBV4-3 with TRBJ1-2; no firm D call. The V and J ends lost 1 base and 4 bases respectively, with 10 bases between them. Germline loops: CDR1 LGHNA, CDR2 YSLEER. The CDR3 is 14 amino acids. The CDR3 coding sequence is TGCGCCAGCAGCCAAGGATTATGGGGCTATGGCTACACCTTC. It codes for CASSQGLWGYGYTF.

The chain links TRBV10-3 to TRBJ2-5; 8 bases map to TRBD1. Gene TRBJ2-7 matches the end of the DNA better, so the J call may be wrong. CDR1 is ENHRY and CDR2 is SYGVKD in the germline V gene. The CDR3 has 12 amino acids. In DNA form, the CDR3 reads TGTGCCATCGGACAGGGTTCGTCCGAGCAGTACTTC. Translation gives CAIGQGSSEQYF.

The V gene is TRBV7-9, the J gene TRBJ2-5; unclear D gene. Judging by the DNA end, TRBJ2-1 fits better; the J call may be wrong. The CDR3 loop spans 14 amino acids. The V gene's germline CDR1 is SEHNR and CDR2 FQNEAQ (reference sequence). CDR3 in DNA: TGTGCCAGCAGCTTAGCGGACCGCCAAGAGACCCAGTTCTTC. Protein: CASSLADRQETQFF.

This clonotype was counted only a few times. V usage is TRBV12-3 or TRBV12-4 and J usage is TRBJ2-1; 11 bases fit TRBD2. CDR3 length: 14 amino acids. Trimming at V came to 8 bases and at J to 5 bases, leaving 5 bases not matched to a gene. The CDR3 loop reads CASALTSGDNEQFF. CDR3 in DNA: TGTGCCAGCGCCCTGACTAGCGGGGACAATGAGCAGTTCTTC.

A few counts support this clonotype. This rearrangement joins TRBV7-3 to TRBJ2-3, with D maybe TRBD2 (6 bases). Germline-derived CDR1 and CDR2 are SGHTA and FQGTGA. This CDR3 is 16 amino acids long. V lost 2 bases and J lost 4, with 16 bases in between. Here the CDR3 reads CASSLAEGREADTQYF. Here the CDR3 DNA reads TGTGCCAGCAGCTTAGCGGAGGGTAGAGAAGCAGATACGCAGTATTTT.

The chain carries TRBV6-1 and TRBJ1-5; the D gene is possibly TRBD1 (5 bases). Germline lookup yields CDR1 MNHNS and CDR2 SASEGT. The CDR3 sequence is 16 residues long. With 0 bases removed from V and 4 bases from J, the gap between germline ends came to 13 bases. The CDR3 reads CASSEARQGGNQPQHF. In DNA form, the CDR3 reads TGTGCCAGCAGTGAAGCGAGGCAGGGTGGAAATCAGCCCCAGCATTTT.

This clonotype was detected only a few times. The V gene is TRBV29-1, the J gene TRBJ1-2; D gene uncertain. Deletions cut 7 bases from V and 2 bases from J, with 17 bases between. CDR1 and CDR2 from the germline V gene are SQVTM and ANQGSEA. This CDR3 contains 14 residues. The CDR3 protein is CSAGGSEANYGYTF. For the CDR3, the DNA is TGCAGCGCTGGTGGCTCCGAGGCGAACTATGGCTACACCTTC.

The chain combines TRBV10-3 with TRBJ1-4; TRBD1 matches at 9 bases. The CDR3 runs 16 residues. Germline V CDR1 and CDR2: ENHRY, SYGVKD. J lost 6 bases, V lost 2 bases, and 7 bases had no gene match. The CDR3 sequence: CAISERGTGSDEKLFF. In nucleotides, the CDR3 is TGTGCCATCAGTGAGAGGGGGACAGGGAGTGATGAAAAACTGTTTTTT.

The V and J genes are TRBV7-9 and TRBJ1-4; perhaps TRBD1 as D (5 bases). The V gene's germline CDR1 is SEHNR and CDR2 FQNEAQ (reference sequence). This CDR3 contains 15 residues. Trimming took off 1 base at V and 5 bases at J, with 11 bases between the two ends. CDR3 region: CASSLVGTANEKLFF. The CDR3 DNA reads as TGTGCCAGCAGCTTAGTTGGGACCGCAAATGAAAAACTGTTTTTT.

V and J are TRBV5-1 and TRBJ1-4; 9 nucleotides align to TRBD1. V was pared by 4 bases and J by 4 bases, with 5 bases of the junction left unmatched. This CDR3 is built from 15 residues. CDR1 SGHRS and CDR2 YFSETQ come from the germline V gene. In DNA form, the CDR3 reads TGCGCCAGCAGCCACCGGGACAGGGATAATGAAAAACTGTTTTTT. Its protein is CASSHRDRDNEKLFF. The full variable domain, completed using reference TRBV5-1 and TRBJ1-4, is KAGVTQTPRYLIKTRGQQVTLSCSPISGHRSVSWYQQTPGQGLQFLFEYFSETQRNKGNFPGRFSGRQFSNSRSEMNVSTLELGDSALYLCASSHRDRDNEKLFFGSGTQLSVL.

This clonotype was seen a few times. V and J are TRBV10-3 and TRBJ2-3, with TRBD2 as a possible D gene (7 bases). Germline V gene sequence: CDR1 ENHRY, CDR2 SYGVKD. Trimming stripped 6 bases from V and 2 bases from J, with 12 bases between. The CDR3 contains 14 residues. The CDR3, as DNA: TGTGCCATCAGACAGGGAGGGGACACAGATACGCAGTATTTT. Its translation is CAIRQGGDTDTQYF.

The sample holds a few counts of this clonotype. The rearrangement uses TRBV4-2 and TRBJ2-3; 13 positions agree with TRBD2. Germline V gene sequence: CDR1 LGHNA, CDR2 YNFKEQ. Germline trimming cut 4 bases from V and 6 bases from J; bases unmatched to any gene: 7. The CDR3 is 16 amino acids. The DNA of the CDR3 is TGTGCCAGCAGCCGCAGACTAGCGGGGGGATTTGATACGCAGTATTTT. Protein product: CASSRRLAGGFDTQYF.

This chain links TRBV7-9 with TRBJ2-2; D is perhaps TRBD1 (5 bases). V shed 5 bases and J shed 6 bases, with 16 bases lying between them. There are 15 residues in the CDR3. Germline assignment: CDR1 SEHNR and CDR2 FQNEAQ (reference sequence). The chain's CDR3 is CASSARPGNPGELFF. The CDR3 region has the DNA TGTGCCAGCAGCGCACGCCCAGGGAATCCCGGGGAGCTGTTTTTT. Full variable domain (remainder filled in from reference TRBV7-9 and TRBJ2-2): DTGVSQNPRHKITKRGQNVTFRCDPISEHNRLYWYRQTLGQGPEFLTYFQNEAQLEKSRLLSDRFSAERPKGSFSTLEIQRTEQGDSAMYLCASSARPGNPGELFFGEGSRLTVL.

The CDR3 reads CASQPTVYGYTF. The CDR3 DNA reads TGTGCCAGCCAACCGACGGTCTATGGCTACACCTTC. The chain combines TRBV2 with TRBJ1-2; D is unresolved. Trimming cost V 8 bases and J 4 bases, with 11 bases left between them. This CDR3 has 12 amino acids. Germline V CDR1 and CDR2: SNHLY, FYNNEI.

This clonotype appeared once. The chain has TRBV12-3 or TRBV12-4 and TRBJ2-3; no firm D call. V lost 5 bases to trimming and J lost 11 bases, with 17 bases between them. The CDR3 consists of 13 residues. The CDR3 coding sequence is TGTGCCAGCAGTGGAATGATGGCAGATGTGCAGTATTTT. Translation gives CASSGMMADVQYF.

V usage is TRBV20-1 and J usage is TRBJ2-4; a possible D gene is TRBD2 (5 bases). CDR1 is DFQATT, CDR2 SNEGSKA, per germline (reference sequence). CDR3 size: 11 residues. The germline V and J ends were trimmed by 5 bases and 9 bases, with 11 bases remaining between them. The CDR3 DNA reads as TGCAGTGCTGGAGGTGAAGGCATTCAGTACTTC. Encoded protein: CSAGGEGIQYF.

There are a few counts of this clonotype. The chain carries TRBV9 and TRBJ2-2, with D perhaps TRBD1 or TRBD2 (5 bases each). CDR3 length: 15 amino acids. CDR1 and CDR2 (germline): SGDLS, YYNGEE. With 0 bases removed from V and 1 base from J, the gap between germline ends came to 7 bases. The DNA of the CDR3 is TGTGCCAGCAGCGTAGTTGGGGGGAACACCGGGGAGCTGTTTTTT. It translates to CASSVVGGNTGELFF.

This chain connects TRBV27 to TRBJ2-3; D call uncertain. Trimming pared 6 bases from V and 0 bases from J, leaving 31 bases between. CDR1 MNHEY and CDR2 SMNVEV come from the germline V gene (reference sequence). The length of the CDR3 is 21 residues. CDR3 sequence reads: CASRQPPASLVHQPSTDTQYF. The CDR3 DNA follows: TGTGCCAGCAGACAGCCGCCAGCCTCCCTAGTGCACCAGCCTAGCACAGATACGCAGTATTTT.

This clonotype was counted a few times. This rearrangement joins TRBV7-2 to TRBJ2-7, with D possibly matching TRBD1 (6 bases). CDR1 and CDR2 (germline): SGHTA, FQGNSA. The CDR3 loop spans 14 amino acids. Deletions cut 1 base from V and 9 bases from J, with 16 bases between. CDR3 coding DNA: TGTGCCAGCAGCTTAGGCGACTTACAGGGCCGGCAGTACTTC. This gives the protein CASSLGDLQGRQYF.

There are a few counts of this clonotype. The chain links TRBV13 to TRBJ2-4; 10 positions match TRBD1. Looked up from germline, CDR1 is PRHDT and CDR2 is FYEKMQ (reference sequence). The CDR3 contains 15 residues. J gave up 3 bases and V 4 bases, and 3 bases lay outside the gene matches. CDR3 residues: CASSWDRGGKNIQYF. The CDR3 coding sequence is TGTGCCAGCAGCTGGGACAGGGGAGGCAAAAACATTCAGTACTTC.